Detailed here is one T cell receptor beta chain. The antigen is not known. The data were obtained in a study of T cell responses to AZD1222 COVID-19 vaccine. In the study overall: Pooled samples include second doses given at about 4 or 12 weeks. Findings of the study overall: Regions 160-218 and 743-854 dominated among vaccine-associated CD4 TCRs spanning spike. Among AZD1222 vaccinees, only five or six were seropositive at baseline. Donors were largely white British and mainly female; clonal diversity was possibly underestimated.

The CDR3 consists of 15 residues. Looked up from germline, CDR1 is MDHEN and CDR2 is SYDVKM. Trimming shortened V by 5 bases and J by 5 bases, and 16 bases separated the two germline ends. Profiled with immunoSEQ multiplex PCR; TCRdb holds only in-frame clones, not every one. The sample holds roughly 120,000 clones, 65% to 85% seen once. Sample: peripheral blood, taken on day 0 of AZD1222 vaccination. This TCR was recovered from an adult in good health. The J gene is TRBJ1-5, the V gene TRBV28; D is perhaps TRBD1 (5 bases). The CDR3 nucleotides read TGTGCCAGCAGTCTACTGGTGGGACGCGATCAGCCCCAGCATTTT. Residues: CASSLLVGRDQPQHF. Full variable domain (remainder filled in from reference TRBV28 and TRBJ1-5): DVKVTQSSRYLVKRTGEKVFLECVQDMDHENMFWYRQDPGLGLRLIYFSYDVKMKEKGDIPEGYSVSREKKERFSLILESASTNQTSMYLCASSLLVGRDQPQHFGDGTRLSIL.